A selection of T cell receptor beta chains follows, all from one sample in a study of OX40 agonist ivuxolimab in advanced cancers. Produced via immunoSEQ multiplex PCR; TCRdb's table is partial and in-frame only. Of some 74,000 clones listed, 80% to 95% are singletons. The sequencing used CD4+ or CD8+ T cells sorted from blood, collected in a trial of the OX40 agonist ivuxolimab. The source of these receptors is an adult with an advanced solid tumor such as melanoma, head and neck, liver or kidney cancer. CDR3s leave out the opening cysteine and the closing phenylalanine or tryptophan. Clone size is not always given. Where it is, it says once, few, many or a class for expanded clones.

clone size,V gene,J gene,CDR3 protein
NA,TRBV6-5,TRBJ2-7,ASSYSSGTPPEQY
NA,TRBV11-2,TRBJ2-3,ASSSRFRGASTDTQY
NA,TRBV19,TRBJ2-1,ASSAPGQGYNEQF
once,TRBV2,TRBJ1-6,ASSEGTNSPLH
NA,TRBV5-5,TRBJ2-3,ASSLILAGGTDTQY
NA,TRBV7-9,TRBJ2-5,ASSSRAWTSGGETQY
NA,TRBV7-2,TRBJ2-5,ASSPQMGGASKETQY
NA,TRBV6-1,TRBJ2-7,ASEGGHSSYEQY
NA,TRBV6-6,TRBJ2-7,ASTQRLAGVEEQY
once,TRBV5-1,TRBJ1-1,ASGSAGSSNTEAF
NA,TRBV30,TRBJ1-1,AWDRGWSMNTEAF
once,TRBV5-6,TRBJ2-7,ASSLMGAQY
NA,TRBV7-6,TRBJ2-1,ASSLAEGRHNEQF
few,TRBV9,TRBJ2-1,ASSLLDSPNEQF
few,TRBV19,TRBJ1-1,ASRSPGRMNTEAF
NA,TRBV19,TRBJ1-4,ASSIVGGRDEKLF
NA,TRBV9,TRBJ2-4,ASSTTPGASLAKNIQY
NA,TRBV25-1,TRBJ2-7,ASSNGQGGYEQY
NA,TRBV10-3,TRBJ2-1,AIRPGQYNEQF
NA,TRBV9,TRBJ2-1,ASSLRQGVGPYNEQF
once,TRBV19,TRBJ2-3,ASTSKASGSSDTQY
NA,TRBV5-4,TRBJ1-2,ASSLVGGRGAGYT
NA,TRBV2,TRBJ2-1,ASSTGGSYNEQF
NA,TRBV10-3,TRBJ2-3,AISESALRTDTQY
once,TRBV10-3,TRBJ2-5,AISDGGAQETQY
NA,TRBV30,TRBJ1-5,AWRTESSNQPQH
NA,TRBV4-2,TRBJ2-5,ASSQDGGETQY
once,TRBV5-1,TRBJ2-7,ASSSHGTLQGEQY
NA,TRBV27,TRBJ1-1,ASVDRGTAEAF
NA,TRBV7-9,TRBJ1-4,ASSLTGGGDEKLF
NA,TRBV4-2,TRBJ1-5,ASSQKDRGDSNQPQH
NA,TRBV6-9,TRBJ1-3,ASSQLNTIY
few,TRBV10-2,TRBJ2-1,ASTGTRPNEQF
medium-sized,TRBV6-5,TRBJ1-5,ASSRTGEVNQPQH
NA,TRBV4-1,TRBJ2-5,ASSQLTSGGQETQY
once,TRBV11-1,TRBJ2-5,ASSLQVAGNQETQY
once,TRBV2,TRBJ1-5,ASSEARGLYSNQPQH
NA,TRBV19,TRBJ2-2,ASTNPGSRATGELF
NA,TRBV10-3,TRBJ2-7,AISEGSSGEVEQY
NA,TRBV5-1,TRBJ2-3,ASSPETRTGTDTQY
few,TRBV7-9,TRBJ2-2,ASSIYRGNTGELF
NA,TRBV2,TRBJ2-1,ASKGPVYNEQF
NA,TRBV30,TRBJ1-3,AWTVGGGNTIY
NA,TRBV6-6,TRBJ1-6,ASSYSVDSGTLH
NA,TRBV5-1,TRBJ2-1,ASSSGLAGAHNEQF
NA,TRBV6-1,TRBJ1-2,ASAPVGIHGYT
NA,TRBV19,TRBJ1-6,ASSTDRVYNSPLH
once,TRBV9,TRBJ2-1,ASSPTSGVYNEQF
NA,TRBV19,TRBJ2-3,ASSNLQADTQY
NA,TRBV6-6,TRBJ1-4,ASSPRPGGPNEKLF
NA,TRBV5-4,TRBJ1-2,ASSLGRGAPSGYT
NA,TRBV5-1,TRBJ2-2,ASRGGNEVGELF
few,TRBV7-9,TRBJ2-1,ASRFGQNNEQF